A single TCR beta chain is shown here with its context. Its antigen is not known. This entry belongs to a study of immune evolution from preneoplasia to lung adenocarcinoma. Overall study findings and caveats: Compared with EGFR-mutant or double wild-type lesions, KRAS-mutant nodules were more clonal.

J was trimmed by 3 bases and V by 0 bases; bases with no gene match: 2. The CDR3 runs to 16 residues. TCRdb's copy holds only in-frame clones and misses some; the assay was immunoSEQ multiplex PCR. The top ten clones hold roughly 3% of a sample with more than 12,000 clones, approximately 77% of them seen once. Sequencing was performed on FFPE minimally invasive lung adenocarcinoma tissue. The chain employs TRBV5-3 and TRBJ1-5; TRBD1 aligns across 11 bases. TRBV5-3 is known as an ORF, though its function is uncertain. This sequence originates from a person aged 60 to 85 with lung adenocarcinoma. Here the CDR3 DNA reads TGTGCCAGAAGCTTGGCGGACAGGGGGCCCAATCAGCCCCAGCATTTT. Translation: CARSLADRGPNQPQHF.